A selection of T cell receptor beta chains follows, all from one sample in a study of human T cells and chemical hapten exposure. MiXCR, applied by TCRdb to the RACE reads, yields one record per CDR3 protein. The data hold about 160,000 distinct CDR3 sequences, with around a quarter observed a single time. The sequencing here drew on whole blood, taken in connection with sensitization to the hapten diphenylcyclopropenone (DPC). Source of these receptors: a woman aged 18-35 years with alopecia areata. Some clones in this sample may be carry-over from other donors' samples. The CDR3 runs from the conserved cysteine through the conserved F or W. The D gene is left open where the match is weak. Rows may omit the clone size; those that give it use once, few, many or a size class.

TRBV2	TRBD2	TRBJ2-3	few	CASSDVAGGDTDTQYF	TGTGCCAGCAGTGATGTAGCGGGGGGTGACACAGATACGCAGTATTTT
TRBV6-2/TRBV6-3	TRBD2	TRBJ2-1	-	CASHGTSGALEQFF	TGTGCCAGCCATGGTACTAGCGGGGCCTTGGAGCAGTTCTTC
TRBV5-1	TRBD2	TRBJ2-7	-	CASSSGTSGADEQYF	TGCGCCAGCAGCTCCGGGACTAGCGGGGCCGACGAGCAGTACTTC
TRBV7-2	-	TRBJ2-3	-	CASSLKGRGDTQYF	TGTGCCAGCAGCTTAAAAGGCCGGGGAGATACGCAGTATTTT
TRBV20-1	-	TRBJ2-7	few	CSAHPMIHVGSYEQYF	TGCAGTGCTCACCCAATGATCCATGTGGGGTCCTACGAGCAGTACTTC
TRBV29-1	-	TRBJ2-5	-	CSVGANRETQYF	TGCAGCGTTGGGGCTAACCGAGAGACCCAGTACTTC
TRBV5-1	-	TRBJ2-2	few	CASSLVQDPYTGELFF	TGCGCCAGCAGCTTGGTCCAGGACCCGTACACCGGGGAGCTGTTTTTT
TRBV7-9	-	TRBJ2-3	many	CASGEDRFTDTQYF	TGTGCCAGCGGGGAGGACAGGTTCACAGATACGCAGTATTTT
TRBV9	-	TRBJ2-5	-	CASSVVSGETQYF	TGTGCCAGCAGCGTAGTATCGGGAGAGACCCAGTACTTC
TRBV2	-	TRBJ1-2	-	CASSPLDRRNYGYTF	TGTGCCAGCAGTCCCCTCGACAGGCGGAACTATGGCTACACCTTC
TRBV6-1	-	TRBJ2-3	-	CASRYQDNLSTDTQYF	TGTGCCAGCAGATACCAGGACAACCTTAGCACAGATACGCAGTATTTT
TRBV9	-	TRBJ2-1	-	CASSASPGSYNEQFF	TGTGCCAGCAGCGCTAGCCCGGGCTCCTACAATGAGCAGTTCTTC
TRBV2	-	TRBJ1-1	few	CASRRRGTTEAFF	TGTGCCAGCAGACGCAGGGGAACAACTGAAGCTTTCTTT
TRBV15	-	TRBJ1-3	few	CATSRSTGSTVPSGNTIYF	TGTGCCACCAGCAGAAGTACGGGGAGTACAGTACCCTCTGGAAACACCATATATTTT
TRBV27	TRBD1	TRBJ2-7	few	CASSPSGTGSSYEQYF	TGTGCCAGCAGTCCCTCCGGGACAGGGAGCTCCTACGAGCAGTACTTC
TRBV28	-	TRBJ1-5	-	CASSLGPGVNQPQHF	TGTGCCAGCAGTTTAGGGCCAGGGGTCAATCAGCCCCAGCATTTT
TRBV15	-	TRBJ2-4	-	CATSRDHSLNIQYF	TGTGCCACCAGCAGAGATCACAGCTTAAACATTCAGTACTTC
TRBV11-2	-	TRBJ2-7	-	CASSLQAGLSSYEQYF	TGTGCCAGCAGCCTACAAGCGGGCCTTAGCTCCTACGAGCAGTACTTC
TRBV4-2	-	TRBJ1-5	-	CASSQEGPPLHQPQHF	TGTGCCAGCAGCCAAGAAGGACCCCCATTACATCAGCCCCAGCATTTT
TRBV28	TRBD1	TRBJ2-2	-	CASRPRVGGLNTGELFF	TGTGCCAGCAGGCCGAGGGTAGGGGGCCTCAACACCGGGGAGCTGTTTTTT
TRBV9	TRBD2	TRBJ2-3	-	CASNQQAGNTDTQYF	TGTGCCAGCAACCAACAAGCGGGGAACACAGATACGCAGTATTTT
TRBV7-9	TRBD1	TRBJ1-6	few	CASSPTLYRGNSPLHF	TGTGCCAGCAGCCCTACCCTGTACAGGGGTAATTCACCCCTCCACTTT
TRBV28	-	TRBJ2-4	-	CASSVPRDIPTFPKNIQYF	TGTGCCAGCAGTGTACCGCGGGACATCCCCACATTTCCCAAAAACATTCAGTACTTC
TRBV28	-	TRBJ1-3	few	CASNRGYF	TGTGCCAGCAATCGGGGGTATTTT
TRBV6-1	-	TRBJ1-5	few	CASSEAGLGLQPQHF	TGTGCCAGCAGTGAAGCAGGGCTAGGCCTCCAGCCCCAGCATTTT
TRBV5-4	-	TRBJ2-1	-	CASSLEGIEQFF	TGTGCCAGCAGCTTGGAGGGGATAGAGCAGTTCTTC
TRBV5-1	-	TRBJ2-3	once	CASSPRTYPTDTQYF	TGCGCCAGCAGCCCCAGGACTTATCCCACAGATACGCAGTATTTT
TRBV29-1	-	TRBJ2-1	many	CSVLGRDFYNEQFF	TGCAGCGTCCTGGGCAGGGATTTTTACAATGAGCAGTTCTTC
TRBV12-3/TRBV12-4	TRBD2	TRBJ2-7	few	CASIKTSGGSYEQYF	TGTGCCAGCATTAAAACTAGCGGGGGGAGCTACGAGCAGTACTTC
TRBV19	TRBD1	TRBJ1-5	-	CASSPGTGLTQPQHF	TGTGCCAGTAGCCCCGGGACAGGGCTAACTCAGCCCCAGCATTTT
TRBV7-9	TRBD1	TRBJ2-2	few	CASSLGTGNTGELFF	TGTGCCAGCAGCTTAGGGACAGGGAACACCGGGGAGCTGTTTTTT